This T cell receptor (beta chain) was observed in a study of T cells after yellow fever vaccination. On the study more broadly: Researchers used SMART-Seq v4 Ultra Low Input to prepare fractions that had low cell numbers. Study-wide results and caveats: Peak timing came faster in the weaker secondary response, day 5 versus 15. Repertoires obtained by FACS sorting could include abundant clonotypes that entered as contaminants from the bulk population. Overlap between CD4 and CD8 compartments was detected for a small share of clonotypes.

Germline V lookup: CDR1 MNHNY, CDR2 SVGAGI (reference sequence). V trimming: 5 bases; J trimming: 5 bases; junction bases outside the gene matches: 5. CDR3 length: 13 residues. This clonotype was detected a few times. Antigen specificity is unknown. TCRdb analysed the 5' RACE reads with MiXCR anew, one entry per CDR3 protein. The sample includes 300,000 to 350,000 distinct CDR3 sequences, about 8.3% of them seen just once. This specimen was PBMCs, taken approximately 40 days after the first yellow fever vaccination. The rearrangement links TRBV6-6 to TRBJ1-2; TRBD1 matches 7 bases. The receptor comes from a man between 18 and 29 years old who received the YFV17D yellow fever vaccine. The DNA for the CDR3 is TGTGCCAGCAGTACCGGGACAGCTTATGGCTACACCTTC. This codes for CASSTGTAYGYTF.